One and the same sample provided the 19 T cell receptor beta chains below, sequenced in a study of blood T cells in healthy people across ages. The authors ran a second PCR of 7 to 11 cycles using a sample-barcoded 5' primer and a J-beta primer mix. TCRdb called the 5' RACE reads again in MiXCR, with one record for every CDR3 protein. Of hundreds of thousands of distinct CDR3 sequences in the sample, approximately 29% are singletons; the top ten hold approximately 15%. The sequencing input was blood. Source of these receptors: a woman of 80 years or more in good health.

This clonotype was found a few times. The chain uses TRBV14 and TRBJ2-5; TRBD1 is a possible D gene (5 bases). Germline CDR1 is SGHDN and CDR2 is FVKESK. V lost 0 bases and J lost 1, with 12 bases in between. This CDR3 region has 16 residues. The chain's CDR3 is CASSQDLSQGQETQYF. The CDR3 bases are TGTGCCAGCAGCCAAGATCTGAGCCAGGGCCAAGAGACCCAGTACTTC.

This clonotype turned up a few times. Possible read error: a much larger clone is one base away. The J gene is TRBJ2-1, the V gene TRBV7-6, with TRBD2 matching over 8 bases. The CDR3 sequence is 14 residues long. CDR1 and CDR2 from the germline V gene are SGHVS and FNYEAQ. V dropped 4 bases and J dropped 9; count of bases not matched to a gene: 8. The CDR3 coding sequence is TGTGCCAGCAGCTGGTCGGGGGGGCGTTCTGAGCAGTTCTTC. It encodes CASSWSGGRSEQFF. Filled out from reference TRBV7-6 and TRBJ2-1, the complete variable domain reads GAGVSQSPRYKVTKRGQDVALRCDPISGHVSLYWYRQALGQGPEFLTYFNYEAQQDKSGLPNDRFSAERPEGSISTLTIQRTEQRDSAMYRCASSWSGGRSEQFFGPGTRLTVL.

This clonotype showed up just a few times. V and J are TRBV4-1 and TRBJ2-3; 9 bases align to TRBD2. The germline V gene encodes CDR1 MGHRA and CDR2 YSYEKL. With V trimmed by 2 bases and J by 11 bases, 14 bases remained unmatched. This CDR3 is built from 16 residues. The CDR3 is CASSQLGGGVGNEQYF. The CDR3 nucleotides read TGCGCCAGCAGCCAACTCGGCGGGGGGGTTGGCAATGAGCAGTATTTT.

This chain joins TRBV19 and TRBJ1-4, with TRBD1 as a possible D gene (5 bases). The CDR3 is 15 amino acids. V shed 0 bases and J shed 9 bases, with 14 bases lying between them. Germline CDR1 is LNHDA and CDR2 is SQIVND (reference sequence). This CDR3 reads CASSIDTGRGQKLFF. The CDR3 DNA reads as TGTGCCAGTAGTATAGATACAGGCCGTGGACAAAAACTGTTTTTT.

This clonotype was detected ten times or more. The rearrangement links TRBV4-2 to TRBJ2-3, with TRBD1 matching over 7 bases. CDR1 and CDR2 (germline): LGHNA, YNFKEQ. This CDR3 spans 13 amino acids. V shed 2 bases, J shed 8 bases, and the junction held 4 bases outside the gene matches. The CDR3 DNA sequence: TGTGCCAGCAGCCAATCAGGGGGAGCTACGCAGTATTTT. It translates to CASSQSGGATQYF.

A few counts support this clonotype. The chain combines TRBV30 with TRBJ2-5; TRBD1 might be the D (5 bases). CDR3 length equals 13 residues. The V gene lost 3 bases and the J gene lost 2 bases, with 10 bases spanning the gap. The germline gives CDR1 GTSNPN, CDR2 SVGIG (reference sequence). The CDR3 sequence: CAWSPGPQETQYF. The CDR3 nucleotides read TGTGCCTGGAGCCCAGGGCCGCAAGAGACCCAGTACTTC.

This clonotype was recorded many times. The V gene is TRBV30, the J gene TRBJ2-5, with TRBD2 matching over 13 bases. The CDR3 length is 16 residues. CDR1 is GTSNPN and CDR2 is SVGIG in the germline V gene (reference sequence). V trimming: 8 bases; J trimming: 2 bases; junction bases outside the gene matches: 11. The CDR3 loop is CAGASGLAGRQETQYF. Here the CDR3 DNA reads TGTGCCGGGGCCTCGGGACTAGCGGGGAGGCAAGAGACCCAGTACTTC.

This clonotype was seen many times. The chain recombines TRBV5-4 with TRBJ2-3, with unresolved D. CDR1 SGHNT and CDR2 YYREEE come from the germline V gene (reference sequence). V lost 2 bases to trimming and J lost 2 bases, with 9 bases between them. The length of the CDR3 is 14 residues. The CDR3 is CASSFRKDTDTQYF. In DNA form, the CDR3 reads TGTGCCAGCAGCTTCAGGAAGGACACAGATACGCAGTATTTT.

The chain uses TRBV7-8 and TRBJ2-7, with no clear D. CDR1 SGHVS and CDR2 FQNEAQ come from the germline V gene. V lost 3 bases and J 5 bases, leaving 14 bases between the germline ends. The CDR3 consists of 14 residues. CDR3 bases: TGTGCCAGCAGCTTCCGGACCGAGAGCAACGAGCAGTACTTC. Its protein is CASSFRTESNEQYF.

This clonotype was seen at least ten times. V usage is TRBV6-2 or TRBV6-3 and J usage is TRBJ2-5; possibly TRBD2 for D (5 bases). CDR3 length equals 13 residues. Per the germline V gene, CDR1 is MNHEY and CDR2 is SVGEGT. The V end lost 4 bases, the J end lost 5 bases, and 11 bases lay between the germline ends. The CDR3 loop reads CASSSSRVETQYF. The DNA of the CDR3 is TGTGCCAGCAGTTCCTCGCGGGTGGAGACCCAGTACTTC.

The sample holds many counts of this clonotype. The CDR3 here is CASSQETGDGYTF. The DNA of the CDR3 is TGTGCCAGCAGCCAAGAAACCGGGGATGGCTACACCTTC. The genes are TRBV4-2 and TRBJ1-2; D gene uncertain. Per the germline V gene, CDR1 is LGHNA and CDR2 is YNFKEQ. The length of the CDR3 is 13 residues. V lost 0 bases, J lost 6 bases, and 8 bases lay in between.

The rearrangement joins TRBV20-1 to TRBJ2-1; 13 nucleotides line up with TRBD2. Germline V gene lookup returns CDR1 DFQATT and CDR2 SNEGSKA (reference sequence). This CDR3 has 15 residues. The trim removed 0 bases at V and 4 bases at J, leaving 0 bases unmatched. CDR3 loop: CSAREGLAGYNEQFF. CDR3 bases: TGCAGTGCTAGAGAGGGACTAGCGGGATACAATGAGCAGTTCTTC.

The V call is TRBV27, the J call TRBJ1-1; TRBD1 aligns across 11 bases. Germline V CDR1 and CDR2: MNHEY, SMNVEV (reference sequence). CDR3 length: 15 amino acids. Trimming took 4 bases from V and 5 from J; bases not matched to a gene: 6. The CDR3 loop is CASSYGTGGWTEAFF. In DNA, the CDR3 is TGTGCCAGCAGTTACGGGACAGGGGGTTGGACTGAAGCTTTCTTT.

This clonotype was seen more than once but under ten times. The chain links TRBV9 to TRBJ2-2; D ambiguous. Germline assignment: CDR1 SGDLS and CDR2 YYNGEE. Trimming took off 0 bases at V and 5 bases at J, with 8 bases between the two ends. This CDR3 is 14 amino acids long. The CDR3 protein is CASSVALGTGELFF. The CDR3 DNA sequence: TGTGCCAGCAGCGTAGCTTTGGGAACCGGGGAGCTGTTTTTT.

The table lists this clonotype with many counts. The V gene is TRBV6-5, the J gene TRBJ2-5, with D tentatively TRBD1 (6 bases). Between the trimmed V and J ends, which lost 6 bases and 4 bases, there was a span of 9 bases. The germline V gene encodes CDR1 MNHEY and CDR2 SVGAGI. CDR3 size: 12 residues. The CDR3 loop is CASRQGPETQYF. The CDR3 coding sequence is TGTGCCAGCAGACAGGGTCCAGAGACCCAGTACTTC.

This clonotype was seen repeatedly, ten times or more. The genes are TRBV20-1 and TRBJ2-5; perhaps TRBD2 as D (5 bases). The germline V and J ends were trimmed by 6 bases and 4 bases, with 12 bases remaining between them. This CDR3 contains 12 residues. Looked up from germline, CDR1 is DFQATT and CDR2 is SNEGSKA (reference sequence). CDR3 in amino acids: CSAVREGETQYF. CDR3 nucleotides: TGCAGTGCCGTAAGAGAGGGAGAGACCCAGTACTTC.

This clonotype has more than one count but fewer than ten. The DNA for the CDR3 is TGCGCCAGCAGCCAAGACCCCCGGAGGGAGCTGTTTTTT. Residues: CASSQDPRRELFF. V is TRBV4-1 and J is TRBJ2-2; D ambiguous. CDR3 size: 13 residues. The V end was cut by 0 bases, the J end by 9 bases, with 8 bases between. Germline CDR1 and CDR2: MGHRA and YSYEKL.

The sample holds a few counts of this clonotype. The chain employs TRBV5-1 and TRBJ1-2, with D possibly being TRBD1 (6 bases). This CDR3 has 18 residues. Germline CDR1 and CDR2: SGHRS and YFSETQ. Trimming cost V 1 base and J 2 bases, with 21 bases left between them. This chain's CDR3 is CASSLTDSTGKGNYGYTF. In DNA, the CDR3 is TGCGCCAGCAGCTTGACCGATAGTACAGGGAAAGGGAACTATGGCTACACCTTC.

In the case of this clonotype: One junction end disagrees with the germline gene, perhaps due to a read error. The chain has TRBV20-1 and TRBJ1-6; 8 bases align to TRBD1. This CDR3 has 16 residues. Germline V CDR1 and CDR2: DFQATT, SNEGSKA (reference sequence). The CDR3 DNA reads TGCAGTGCTAGTGCCTCGGGACAGGCTATGGGTTCGCCCCCCCACTTT. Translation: CSASASGQAMGSPPHF.